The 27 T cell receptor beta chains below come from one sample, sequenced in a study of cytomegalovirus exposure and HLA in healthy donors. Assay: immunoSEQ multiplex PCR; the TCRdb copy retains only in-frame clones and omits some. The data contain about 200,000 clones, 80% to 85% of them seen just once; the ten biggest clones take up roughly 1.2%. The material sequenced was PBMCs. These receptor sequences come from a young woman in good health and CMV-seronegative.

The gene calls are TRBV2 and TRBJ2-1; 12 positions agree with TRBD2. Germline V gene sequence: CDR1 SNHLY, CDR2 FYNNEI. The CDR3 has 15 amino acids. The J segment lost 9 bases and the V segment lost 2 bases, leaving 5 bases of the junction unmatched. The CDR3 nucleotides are TGTGCCAGCAGTGAATCTAGCGGGAGGGGGGTTGAGCAGTTCTTC. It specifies CASSESSGRGVEQFF.

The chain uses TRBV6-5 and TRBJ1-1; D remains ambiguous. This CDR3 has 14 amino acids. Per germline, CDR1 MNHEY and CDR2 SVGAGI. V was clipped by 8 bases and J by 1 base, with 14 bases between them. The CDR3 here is CASRRVRKNTEAFF. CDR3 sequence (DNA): TGTGCCAGCCGCCGGGTCCGTAAGAACACTGAAGCTTTCTTT.

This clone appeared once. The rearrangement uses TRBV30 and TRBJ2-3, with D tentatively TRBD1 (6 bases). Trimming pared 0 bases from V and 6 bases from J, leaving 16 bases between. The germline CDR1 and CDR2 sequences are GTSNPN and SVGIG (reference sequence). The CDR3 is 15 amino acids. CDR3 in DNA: TGTGCCTGGAGTGTACCTAGGGGGAAGTCGGATACGCAGTATTTT. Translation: CAWSVPRGKSDTQYF.

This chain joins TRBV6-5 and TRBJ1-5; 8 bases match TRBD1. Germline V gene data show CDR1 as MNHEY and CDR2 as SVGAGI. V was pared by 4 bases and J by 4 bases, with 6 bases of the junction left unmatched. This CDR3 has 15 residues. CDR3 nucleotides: TGTGCCAGCAGTTCGACAGGGGCCCTTAATCAGCCCCAGCATTTT. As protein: CASSSTGALNQPQHF.

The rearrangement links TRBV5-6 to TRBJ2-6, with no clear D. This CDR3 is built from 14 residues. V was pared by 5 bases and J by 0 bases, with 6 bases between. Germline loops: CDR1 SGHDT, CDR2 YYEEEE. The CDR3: CASSPYSGANVLTF. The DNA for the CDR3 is TGTGCCAGCAGTCCTTACTCTGGGGCCAACGTCCTGACTTTC.

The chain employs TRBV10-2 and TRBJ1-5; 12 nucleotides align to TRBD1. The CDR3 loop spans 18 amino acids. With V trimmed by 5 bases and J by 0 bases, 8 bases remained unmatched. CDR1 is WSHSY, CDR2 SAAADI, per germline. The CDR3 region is CASSTGTGGQISNQPQHF. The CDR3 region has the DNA TGCGCCAGCAGTACCGGGACAGGGGGCCAGATTAGCAATCAGCCCCAGCATTTT.

In DNA, the CDR3 is TGCGCCAGCAGTCAATCCTCGAGGGACAGGGTAGTCGATGAGCAGTTCTTC. The encoded protein is CASSQSSRDRVVDEQFF. This rearrangement joins TRBV23-1 to TRBJ2-1; 9 nucleotides agree with TRBD1. TRBV23-1 is reported as an ORF; its role is uncertain. Germline trimming cut 0 bases from V and 8 bases from J; bases unmatched to any gene: 11. This CDR3 has 17 residues.

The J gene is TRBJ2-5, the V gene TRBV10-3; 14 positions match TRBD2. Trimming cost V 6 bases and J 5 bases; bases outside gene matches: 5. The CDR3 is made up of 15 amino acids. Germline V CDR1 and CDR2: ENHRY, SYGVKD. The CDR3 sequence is CAIRGLAGAWETQYF. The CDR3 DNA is TGTGCCATCAGGGGACTAGCGGGGGCTTGGGAGACCCAGTACTTC.

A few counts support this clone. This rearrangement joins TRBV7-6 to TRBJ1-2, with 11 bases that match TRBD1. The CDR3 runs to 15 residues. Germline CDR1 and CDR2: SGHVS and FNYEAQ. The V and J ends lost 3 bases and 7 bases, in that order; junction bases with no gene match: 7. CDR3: CASSFDGQGAFGYTF. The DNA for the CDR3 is TGTGCCAGCAGCTTCGATGGACAGGGGGCATTTGGCTACACCTTC.

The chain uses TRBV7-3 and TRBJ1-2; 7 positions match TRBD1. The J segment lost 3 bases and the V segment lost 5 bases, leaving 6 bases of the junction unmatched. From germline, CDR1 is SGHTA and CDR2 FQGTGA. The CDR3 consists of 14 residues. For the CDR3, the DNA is TGTGCCAGCAGCCCGTCGCAGGGGGACTATGGCTACACCTTC. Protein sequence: CASSPSQGDYGYTF.

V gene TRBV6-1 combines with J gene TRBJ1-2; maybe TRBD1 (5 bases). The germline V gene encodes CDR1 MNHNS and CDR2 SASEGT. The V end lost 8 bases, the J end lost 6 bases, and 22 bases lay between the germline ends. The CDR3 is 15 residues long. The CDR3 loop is CASPIPGGVLDGYTF. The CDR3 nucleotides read TGTGCCAGCCCTATCCCCGGGGGGGTTCTGGATGGCTACACCTTC.

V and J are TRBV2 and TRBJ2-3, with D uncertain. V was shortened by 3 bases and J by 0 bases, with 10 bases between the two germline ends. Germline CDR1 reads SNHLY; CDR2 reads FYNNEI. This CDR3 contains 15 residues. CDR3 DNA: TGTGCCAGCAGTGAGTATGCTACTAGCACAGATACGCAGTATTTT. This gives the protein CASSEYATSTDTQYF. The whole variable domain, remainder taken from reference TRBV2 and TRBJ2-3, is EPEVTQTPSHQVTQMGQEVILRCVPISNHLYFYWYRQILGQKVEFLVSFYNNEISEKSEIFDDQFSVERPDGSNFTLKIRSTKLEDSAMYFCASSEYATSTDTQYFGPGTRLTVL.

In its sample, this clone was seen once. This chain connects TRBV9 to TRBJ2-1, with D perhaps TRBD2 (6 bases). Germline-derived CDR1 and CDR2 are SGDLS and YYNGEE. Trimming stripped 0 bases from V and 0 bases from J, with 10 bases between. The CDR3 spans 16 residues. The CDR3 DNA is TGTGCCAGCAGCGTAGAGGGGCGGGGCTCCTACAATGAGCAGTTCTTC. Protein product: CASSVEGRGSYNEQFF.

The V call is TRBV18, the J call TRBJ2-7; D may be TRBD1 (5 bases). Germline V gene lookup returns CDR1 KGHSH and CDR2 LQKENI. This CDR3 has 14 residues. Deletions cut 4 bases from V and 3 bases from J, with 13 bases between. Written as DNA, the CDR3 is TGTGCCAGCTCACAAAGGGGATCCAACTACGAGCAGTACTTC. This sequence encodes CASSQRGSNYEQYF.

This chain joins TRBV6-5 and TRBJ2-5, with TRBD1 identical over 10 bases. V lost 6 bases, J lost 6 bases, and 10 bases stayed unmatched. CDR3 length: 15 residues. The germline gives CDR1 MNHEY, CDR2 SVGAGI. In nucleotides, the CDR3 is TGTGCCAGCAGACAATTCCGGACAGGGGGTCAGACCCAGTACTTC. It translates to CASRQFRTGGQTQYF.

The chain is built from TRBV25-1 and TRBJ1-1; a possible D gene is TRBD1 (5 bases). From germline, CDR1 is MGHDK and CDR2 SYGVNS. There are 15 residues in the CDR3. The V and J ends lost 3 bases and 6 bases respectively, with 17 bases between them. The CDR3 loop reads CASSETSLRVPEAFF. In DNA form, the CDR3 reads TGTGCCAGCAGTGAGACGTCTCTCAGGGTGCCTGAAGCTTTCTTT.

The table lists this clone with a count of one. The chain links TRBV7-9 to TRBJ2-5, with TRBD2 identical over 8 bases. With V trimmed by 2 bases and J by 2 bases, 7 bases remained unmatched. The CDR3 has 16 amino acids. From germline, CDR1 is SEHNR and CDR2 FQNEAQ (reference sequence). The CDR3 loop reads CASSLTAGGTQETQYF. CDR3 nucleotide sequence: TGTGCCAGCAGCTTAACGGCGGGAGGCACTCAAGAGACCCAGTACTTC.

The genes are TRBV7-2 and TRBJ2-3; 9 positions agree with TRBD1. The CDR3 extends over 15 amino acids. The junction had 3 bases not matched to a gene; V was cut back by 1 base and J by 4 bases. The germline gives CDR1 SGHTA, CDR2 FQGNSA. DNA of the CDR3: TGTGCCAGCAGCTTAGGGGACAGGGACGCAGATACGCAGTATTTT. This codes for CASSLGDRDADTQYF.

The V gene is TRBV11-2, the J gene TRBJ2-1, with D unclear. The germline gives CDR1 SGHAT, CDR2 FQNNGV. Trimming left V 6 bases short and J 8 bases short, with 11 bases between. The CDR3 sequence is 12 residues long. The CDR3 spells CASRTLTDEQFF. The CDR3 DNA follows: TGTGCCAGCAGAACCTTAACGGATGAGCAGTTCTTC.

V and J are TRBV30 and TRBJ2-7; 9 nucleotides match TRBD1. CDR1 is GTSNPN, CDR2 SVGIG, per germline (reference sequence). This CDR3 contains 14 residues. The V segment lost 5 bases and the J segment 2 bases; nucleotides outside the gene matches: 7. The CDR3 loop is CAWGPDRGPYEQYF. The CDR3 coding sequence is TGTGCCTGGGGACCGGACAGGGGACCCTACGAGCAGTACTTC.

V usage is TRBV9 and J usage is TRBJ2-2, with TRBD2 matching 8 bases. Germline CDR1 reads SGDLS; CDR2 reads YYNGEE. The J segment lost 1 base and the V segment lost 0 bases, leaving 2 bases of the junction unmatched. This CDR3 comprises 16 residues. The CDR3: CASSVAAGGNTGELFF. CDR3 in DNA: TGTGCCAGCAGCGTAGCGGCGGGGGGGAACACCGGGGAGCTGTTTTTT.

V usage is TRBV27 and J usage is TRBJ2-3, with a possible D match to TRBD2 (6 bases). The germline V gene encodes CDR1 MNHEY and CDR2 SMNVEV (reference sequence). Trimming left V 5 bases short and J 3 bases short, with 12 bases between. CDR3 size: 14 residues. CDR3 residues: CASSRLAMTDTQYF. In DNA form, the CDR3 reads TGTGCCAGCAGTAGGCTAGCGATGACAGATACGCAGTATTTT.

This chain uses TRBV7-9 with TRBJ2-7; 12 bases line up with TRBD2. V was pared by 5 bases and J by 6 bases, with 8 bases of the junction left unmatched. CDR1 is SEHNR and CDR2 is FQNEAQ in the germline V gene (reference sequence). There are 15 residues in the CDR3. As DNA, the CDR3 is TGTGCCAGCAGCCAAGGACTAGCGGGACTGGGCGAGCAGTACTTC. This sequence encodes CASSQGLAGLGEQYF.

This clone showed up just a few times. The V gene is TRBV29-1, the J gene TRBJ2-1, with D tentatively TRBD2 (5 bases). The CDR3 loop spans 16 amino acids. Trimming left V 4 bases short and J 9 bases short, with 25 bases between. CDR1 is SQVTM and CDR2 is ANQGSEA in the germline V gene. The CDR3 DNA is TGCAGCGTTGGGAGGTTCGCTGAGTCGGCCAGTGGTGAGCAGTTCTTC. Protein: CSVGRFAESASGEQFF.

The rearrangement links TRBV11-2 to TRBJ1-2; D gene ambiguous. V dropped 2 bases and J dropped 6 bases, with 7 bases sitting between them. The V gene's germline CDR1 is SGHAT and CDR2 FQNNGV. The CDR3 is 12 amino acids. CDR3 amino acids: CASSLLLDGYTF. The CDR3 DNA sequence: TGTGCCAGCAGCTTACTGTTAGATGGCTACACCTTC.

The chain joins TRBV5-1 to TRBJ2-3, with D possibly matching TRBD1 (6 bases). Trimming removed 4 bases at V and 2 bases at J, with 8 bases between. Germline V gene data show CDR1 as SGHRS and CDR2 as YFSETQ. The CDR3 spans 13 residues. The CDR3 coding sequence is TGCGCCAGCAGCCGGGACAACACAGATACGCAGTATTTT. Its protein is CASSRDNTDTQYF.

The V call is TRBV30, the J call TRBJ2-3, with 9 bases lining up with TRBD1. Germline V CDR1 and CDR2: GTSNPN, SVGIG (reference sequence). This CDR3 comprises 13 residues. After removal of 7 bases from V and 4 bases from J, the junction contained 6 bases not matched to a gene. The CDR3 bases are TGTGCCTCCGGGACAGGGTGGTCAGATACGCAGTATTTT. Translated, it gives CASGTGWSDTQYF.